The 26 T cell receptor beta chains below come from one sample, sequenced in a study of shared clonotypes between healthy human individuals. The data were produced by immunoSEQ multiplex PCR, yet TCRdb's version contains in-frame clones alone and is incomplete. Here the sample spans 2 million to 2.5 million clones, around 95% being singletons. The source material was naive CD4+ T cells sorted from blood. Subset reported: CD45RA+ positively selected. The receptors here all came from a young man in good health.

The chain combines TRBV28 with TRBJ1-6, with 9 bases fitting TRBD1. Germline V gene sequence: CDR1 MDHEN, CDR2 SYDVKM. The CDR3 contains 16 residues. With 7 bases clipped from V and 6 bases from J, the junction kept 10 bases outside the gene matches. The CDR3 DNA sequence: TGTGCCAGCACAGAGAGGGTGGGACAGGGTAATTCACCCCTCCACTTT. It codes for CASTERVGQGNSPLHF.

This clone was detected only once. J is TRBJ2-2 and V is TRBV2; TRBD2 agrees at 9 bases. This CDR3 contains 16 residues. CDR1 SNHLY and CDR2 FYNNEI come from the germline V gene. V shed 2 bases and J 5 bases; nucleotides not matched to a gene: 6. In nucleotides, the CDR3 is TGTGCCAGCAGTGAAATACGGCTAGCGGGGACCGGGGAGCTGTTTTTT. It specifies CASSEIRLAGTGELFF.

A word on this clone: Other DNA sequences within the sample encode an identical CDR3. This chain joins TRBV28 and TRBJ1-2; D unresolved. CDR1 MDHEN and CDR2 SYDVKM come from the germline V gene. Trimming took off 3 bases at V and 5 bases at J, with 7 bases between the two ends. The CDR3 runs to 12 residues. CDR3 sequence: CASSFGFYGYTF. The CDR3 DNA sequence: TGTGCCAGCAGTTTCGGATTTTATGGCTACACCTTC.

The V call is TRBV2, the J call TRBJ1-2; D is ambiguous. Trimming took off 6 bases at V and 8 bases at J, with 16 bases between the two ends. CDR3 length equals 13 residues. The V gene's germline CDR1 is SNHLY and CDR2 FYNNEI. For the CDR3, the DNA is TGTGCCAGCAGGTATACAGACGTCCGGGGCTACACCTTC. This gives the protein CASRYTDVRGYTF.

V and J are TRBV4-1 and TRBJ2-3; TRBD2 might be the D (5 bases). The germline V gene has CDR1 MGHRA and CDR2 YSYEKL. The V end lost 2 bases, the J end lost 6 bases, and 9 bases lay between the germline ends. This CDR3 is 13 amino acids long. The CDR3 protein is CASSQPASDTQYF. The CDR3 DNA follows: TGCGCCAGCAGCCAACCGGCTAGCGATACGCAGTATTTT.

This clone showed up just a few times. The chain recombines TRBV2 with TRBJ2-1; D not resolved. This CDR3 contains 14 residues. Trimming removed 11 bases at V and 4 bases at J, with 18 bases between. CDR1 SNHLY and CDR2 FYNNEI come from the germline V gene. The CDR3 region has the DNA TGTGCCCTTATTCAAGGTCCCGTTTACAATGAGCAGTTCTTC. It encodes CALIQGPVYNEQFF. Filled out from reference TRBV2 and TRBJ2-1, the complete variable domain reads EPEVTQTPSHQVTQMGQEVILRCVPISNHLYFYWYRQILGQKVEFLVSFYNNEISEKSEIFDDQFSVERPDGSNFTLKIRSTKLEDSAMYFCALIQGPVYNEQFFGPGTRLTVL.

The rearrangement links TRBV5-1 to TRBJ1-1; D is possibly TRBD1 (5 bases). The CDR3 is made up of 13 amino acids. CDR1 SGHRS and CDR2 YFSETQ come from the germline V gene. V lost 3 bases, J lost 5 bases, and 11 bases lay in between. The CDR3 DNA reads TGCGCCAGCAGCTCCCTCGGGGCGACTGAAGCTTTCTTT. Translated, it gives CASSSLGATEAFF.

V gene TRBV10-3 combines with J gene TRBJ2-3; TRBD2 matches 8 bases. V lost 2 bases to trimming and J lost 0 bases; unmatched junction nucleotides: 7. Per germline, CDR1 ENHRY and CDR2 SYGVKD. The CDR3 spans 17 residues. CDR3 residues: CAISELVAGLSTDTQYF. The DNA of the CDR3 is TGTGCCATCAGTGAGCTCGTAGCGGGGCTCAGCACAGATACGCAGTATTTT.

This clone was observed once. The V call is TRBV7-9, the J call TRBJ2-7; 8 bases agree with TRBD2. V was clipped by 0 bases and J by 4 bases; unmatched bases: 14. The CDR3 runs to 18 residues. In germline, CDR1 is SEHNR, CDR2 FQNEAQ (reference sequence). The CDR3 nucleotides read TGTGCCAGCAGCTTAGCCGCAACCAGCGGGGGAATGCGGTACGAGCAGTACTTC. Translating it yields CASSLAATSGGMRYEQYF.

The V call is TRBV5-1, the J call TRBJ1-5, with D perhaps matching TRBD1 (5 bases). The CDR3 length is 14 residues. Germline values: CDR1 SGHRS, CDR2 YFSETQ. The V end was cut by 2 bases, the J end by 6 bases, with 12 bases between. The CDR3 is CASSFGQGRQPQHF. As DNA, the CDR3 is TGCGCCAGCAGCTTCGGTCAGGGACGTCAGCCCCAGCATTTT.

The rearrangement joins TRBV5-1 to TRBJ2-7; 10 bases agree with TRBD2. J gave up 5 bases and V 5 bases, and 4 bases lay outside the gene matches. Per the germline V gene, CDR1 is SGHRS and CDR2 is YFSETQ. The length of the CDR3 is 13 residues. The CDR3 spells CASRLAGVDEQYF. CDR3 coding DNA: TGCGCCAGCAGGCTAGCGGGAGTCGACGAGCAGTACTTC.

The chain couples TRBV10-3 to TRBJ1-5; a possible D gene is TRBD1 (5 bases). Germline values: CDR1 ENHRY, CDR2 SYGVKD. The V end lost 6 bases, the J end lost 3 bases, and 9 bases lay between the germline ends. This CDR3 is built from 13 residues. The CDR3 DNA reads TGTGCCATCAGGCAGGGCCCCAATCAGCCCCAGCATTTT. It yields the protein CAIRQGPNQPQHF.

The V and J genes are TRBV18 and TRBJ2-2; D gene unclear. The CDR3 consists of 14 residues. From germline, CDR1 is KGHSH and CDR2 LQKENI. V lost 6 bases to trimming and J lost 7 bases, with 15 bases between them. The CDR3 loop reads CASSLSTERGELFF. The CDR3 bases are TGTGCCAGCTCCTTGAGCACGGAGCGCGGGGAGCTGTTTTTT.

V usage is TRBV7-6 and J usage is TRBJ2-5, with 7 positions matching TRBD2. Germline CDR1 SGHVS, CDR2 FNYEAQ. The CDR3 is 16 residues long. V lost 1 base, J lost 3 bases, and 8 bases stayed unmatched. CDR3 protein: CASSLGTLAVKETQYF. CDR3 bases: TGTGCCAGCAGCTTAGGCACCCTAGCGGTCAAAGAGACCCAGTACTTC.

The CDR3: CASSSAESSLGYTF. The CDR3 nucleotides are TGTGCCAGCAGCTCGGCGGAAAGCTCACTTGGCTACACCTTC. The chain employs TRBV5-8 and TRBJ1-2; D remains unclear. The CDR3 runs to 14 residues. Deletions cut 3 bases from V and 7 bases from J, with 16 bases between. Germline lookup yields CDR1 SGHTS and CDR2 YDEGEE.

This sequence joins TRBV30 and TRBJ2-7, with 7 positions matching TRBD1. From germline, CDR1 is GTSNPN and CDR2 SVGIG (reference sequence). This CDR3 is built from 15 residues. With 2 bases clipped from V and 2 bases from J, the junction kept 9 bases outside the gene matches. CDR3 amino acids: CAWSSAGGDPYEQYF. The CDR3 DNA follows: TGTGCCTGGAGTTCTGCAGGGGGTGATCCCTACGAGCAGTACTTC.

The gene calls are TRBV6-5 and TRBJ1-2; TRBD1 is a possible D gene (6 bases). The CDR3 runs to 13 residues. V lost 1 base, J lost 7 bases, and 10 bases lay in between. CDR1 is MNHEY, CDR2 SVGAGI, per germline. The CDR3 DNA follows: TGTGCCAGCAGTTACTTGCAGGGGTTTGGCTACACCTTC. This translates into CASSYLQGFGYTF.

This chain links TRBV5-5 with TRBJ1-2; D ambiguous. Germline CDR1 and CDR2: SGHKS and YYEKEE (reference sequence). Trimming cost V 0 bases and J 4 bases, with 10 bases left between them. CDR3 length: 14 residues. CDR3 nucleotide sequence: TGTGCCAGCAGCTTGGTGGCAGAACCCTATGGCTACACCTTC. This codes for CASSLVAEPYGYTF.

V and J are TRBV18 and TRBJ2-7, with D maybe TRBD2 (5 bases). Per the germline V gene, CDR1 is KGHSH and CDR2 is LQKENI. The CDR3 sequence is 13 residues long. Trimming left V 5 bases short and J 3 bases short, with 11 bases between. CDR3 region: CASSDASSYEQYF. DNA of the CDR3: TGTGCCAGCTCAGACGCTAGCAGCTACGAGCAGTACTTC.

The chain has TRBV11-2 and TRBJ2-7; unclear D gene. The V gene lost 1 base and the J gene lost 8 bases, with 9 bases spanning the gap. The germline V gene encodes CDR1 SGHAT and CDR2 FQNNGV. The CDR3 totals 12 residues. CDR3 in amino acids: CASSLGFDKQYF. The CDR3 region has the DNA TGTGCCAGCAGCTTAGGGTTCGATAAGCAGTACTTC.

The genes are TRBV5-4 and TRBJ2-5, with D perhaps matching TRBD1 (5 bases). CDR1 and CDR2 from the germline V gene are SGHNT and YYREEE (reference sequence). This CDR3 region has 15 residues. V lost 2 bases and J lost 1, with 12 bases in between. CDR3 sequence reads: CASSLSGNFQETQYF. As DNA, the CDR3 is TGTGCCAGCAGCTTATCAGGGAACTTCCAAGAGACCCAGTACTTC. The entire variable domain, with the rest obtained from reference TRBV5-4 and TRBJ2-5, is as follows: ETGVTQSPTHLIKTRGQQVTLRCSSQSGHNTVSWYQQALGQGPQFIFQYYREEENGRGNFPPRFSGLQFPNYSSELNVNALELDDSALYLCASSLSGNFQETQYFGPGTRLLVL.

This clone was observed a handful of times. The same CDR3 arises from other DNA sequences in this sample as well. The rearrangement joins TRBV6-1 to TRBJ2-7, with 12 bases aligning to TRBD1. With 5 bases clipped from V and 2 bases from J, the junction kept 4 bases outside the gene matches. There are 15 residues in the CDR3. Germline V lookup: CDR1 MNHNS, CDR2 SASEGT. CDR3 nucleotides: TGTGCCAGCAGTTGGGGACAGGGGGCCCCCTACGAGCAGTACTTC. Its translation is CASSWGQGAPYEQYF.

The table lists this clone with a count of one. A junction end diverges from the germline sequence, so it may reflect a read error. The rearrangement joins TRBV10-3 to TRBJ2-1, with D unclear. The germline CDR1 and CDR2 sequences are ENHRY and SYGVKD. CDR3 length: 13 residues. The CDR3 protein is CAIREYRDNEQFF. The CDR3 DNA sequence: TGTGCCATCAGGGAGTACAGAGACAATGAGCAGTTCTTC.

This chain links TRBV9 with TRBJ1-1, with D unresolved. This CDR3 region has 15 residues. Trimming pared 5 bases from V and 1 base from J, leaving 15 bases between. Looked up from germline, CDR1 is SGDLS and CDR2 is YYNGEE. This chain's CDR3 is CASSANPAQNTEAFF. DNA of the CDR3: TGTGCCAGCAGTGCTAATCCGGCGCAGAACACTGAAGCTTTCTTT.

This chain uses TRBV5-6 with TRBJ2-7; 13 nucleotides line up with TRBD2. Germline-derived CDR1 and CDR2 are SGHDT and YYEEEE. The CDR3 covers 15 residues. Trimming took 5 bases from V and 5 from J; bases not matched to a gene: 7. The CDR3, as DNA: TGTGCCAGCAGTCTCTTAGGACTAGCGGGGGACGAGCAGTACTTC. Amino acid sequence: CASSLLGLAGDEQYF.

This sequence joins TRBV28 and TRBJ2-7; a weak D match, TRBD1 (6 bases). The CDR3 contains 13 residues. From germline, CDR1 is MDHEN and CDR2 SYDVKM. The V and J ends lost 3 bases and 2 bases respectively, with 8 bases between them. The CDR3 protein is CASSLGAPYEQYF. The DNA of the CDR3 is TGTGCCAGCAGTTTGGGGGCCCCCTACGAGCAGTACTTC.